Listed here are 16 T cell receptor beta chains from one sample, sequenced in a study of T cell changes during pregnancy in multiple sclerosis (dated by TCRdb to about 2019). Libraries were built with the immunoSEQ multiplex PCR assay. The clones in this table, taken by TCRdb from immuneACCESS, are in-frame only. Not every clone is retained; where verified, under half of the shortfall comes from an unresolved V gene, and the cause of the rest is unknown. Here the sample has tens of thousands of clones; roughly 89% occur a single time. The ten most abundant clones make up about 0.7% of the sample. The sample in question was peripheral blood, obtained in the third trimester of pregnancy. The source of these receptors is a female donor in good health, enrolled as a control in a pregnancy study.

The genes are TRBV7-6 and TRBJ2-5; TRBD2 matches 15 bases. The CDR3 is 16 residues long. Germline lookup yields CDR1 SGHVS and CDR2 FNYEAQ. With V trimmed by 4 bases and J by 4 bases, 4 bases remained unmatched. CDR3 nucleotides: TGTGCCAGCAGCTGGGGACTAGCGGGGGGTCGAGAGACCCAGTACTTC. As protein: CASSWGLAGGRETQYF.

This clone was seen only once. The chain has TRBV7-9 and TRBJ1-1; 7 positions agree with TRBD1. The CDR3 extends over 15 amino acids. The V and J ends lost 6 bases and 4 bases, in that order; junction bases with no gene match: 11. The germline V gene encodes CDR1 SEHNR and CDR2 FQNEAQ (reference sequence). The CDR3 nucleotides are TGTGCCAGCAGTAGAAACAGGGGATCGGCCACTGAAGCTTTCTTT. Protein: CASSRNRGSATEAFF.

This clone was observed a few times. This rearrangement joins TRBV19 to TRBJ1-1, with a weak D call TRBD1 (5 bases). The germline gives CDR1 LNHDA, CDR2 SQIVND (reference sequence). The CDR3 runs 13 residues. With 6 bases removed from V and 4 bases from J, the gap between germline ends came to 12 bases. The CDR3 region has the DNA TGTGCCAGTAGGGGGGAGGTGAGCACTGAAGCTTTCTTT. Translation gives CASRGEVSTEAFF.

This clone was found once. V is TRBV28 and J is TRBJ2-7, with 11 bases identical to TRBD2. With V trimmed by 5 bases and J by 3 bases, 9 bases remained unmatched. Germline CDR1 is MDHEN and CDR2 is SYDVKM. The CDR3 sequence is 16 residues long. The CDR3 coding sequence is TGTGCCAGCAGTCCCCGTGTACTAGCGGGAGTCTACGAGCAGTACTTC. This sequence encodes CASSPRVLAGVYEQYF.

The J gene is TRBJ2-3, the V gene TRBV9; TRBD2 agrees at 16 bases. Unmatched junction bases numbered 3, after V lost 5 bases and J lost 6 bases. Per the germline V gene, CDR1 is SGDLS and CDR2 is YYNGEE. The CDR3 loop spans 15 amino acids. CDR3 loop: CASSGTSGRGDTQYF. The CDR3 bases are TGTGCCAGCAGTGGGACTAGCGGGAGGGGCGATACGCAGTATTTT.

The gene calls are TRBV14 and TRBJ1-2; possible D gene TRBD1, 6 bases. V was cut by 4 bases and J by 1 base, with 10 bases left in between. This CDR3 has 14 residues. Looked up from germline, CDR1 is SGHDN and CDR2 is FVKESK. The DNA of the CDR3 is TGTGCCAGCAGCCGATCCAGGGGTAACTATGGCTACACCTTC. Translated, it gives CASSRSRGNYGYTF.

This chain links TRBV5-1 with TRBJ2-7; TRBD2 is a possible D gene (6 bases). Germline V CDR1 and CDR2: SGHRS, YFSETQ. Between the trimmed V and J ends, which lost 4 bases and 5 bases, there was a span of 22 bases. CDR3 length: 16 amino acids. CDR3 coding DNA: TGCGCCAGCAGCCGGCCACTGGAGGGAGCAACCCACGAGCAGTACTTC. This encodes CASSRPLEGATHEQYF.

V is TRBV19 and J is TRBJ2-7; 7 bases agree with TRBD2. V shed 3 bases, J shed 0 bases, and the junction held 8 bases outside the gene matches. The CDR3 has 16 amino acids. Germline V gene sequence: CDR1 LNHDA, CDR2 SQIVND (reference sequence). CDR3 sequence reads: CASSMMGKRDSYEQYF. The CDR3 DNA follows: TGTGCCAGTAGTATGATGGGGAAGCGGGACTCCTACGAGCAGTACTTC. The full variable domain, in which reference TRBV19 and TRBJ2-7 provide the parts outside the CDR3, is DGGITQSPKYLFRKEGQNVTLSCEQNLNHDAMYWYRQDPGQGLRLIYYSQIVNDFQKGDIAEGYSVSREKKESFPLTVTSAQKNPTAFYLCASSMMGKRDSYEQYFGPGTRLTVT.

The V and J genes are TRBV19 and TRBJ1-5, with TRBD1 as a possible D gene (6 bases). Trimming took 10 bases from V and 4 from J, leaving 14 bases between them. CDR3 length: 13 residues. From germline, CDR1 is LNHDA and CDR2 SQIVND (reference sequence). The CDR3 nucleotides are TGTGCCACTAGGGACAATTGGAATCAGCCCCAGCATTTT. Translation gives CATRDNWNQPQHF. The complete variable domain, with remaining parts taken from reference TRBV19 and TRBJ1-5, reads DGGITQSPKYLFRKEGQNVTLSCEQNLNHDAMYWYRQDPGQGLRLIYYSQIVNDFQKGDIAEGYSVSREKKESFPLTVTSAQKNPTAFYLCATRDNWNQPQHFGDGTRLSIL.

This clone occurred once. V and J are TRBV19 and TRBJ1-1; D gene unclear. Germline V CDR1 and CDR2: LNHDA, SQIVND (reference sequence). V gave up 7 bases and J gave up 7 bases, with 22 bases separating them. The length of the CDR3 is 15 residues. CDR3 sequence: CASIHGERLGHEAFF. The CDR3 nucleotides are TGTGCCAGTATTCACGGGGAGAGGCTCGGCCATGAAGCTTTCTTT. Combining the CDR3 with reference TRBV19 and TRBJ1-1 gives the whole variable domain DGGITQSPKYLFRKEGQNVTLSCEQNLNHDAMYWYRQDPGQGLRLIYYSQIVNDFQKGDIAEGYSVSREKKESFPLTVTSAQKNPTAFYLCASIHGERLGHEAFFGQGTRLTVV.

The V gene is TRBV7-6, the J gene TRBJ1-4; 7 bases line up with TRBD1. CDR1 is SGHVS, CDR2 FNYEAQ, per germline. After removal of 5 bases from V and 5 bases from J, the junction contained 8 bases not matched to a gene. This CDR3 is built from 15 residues. The CDR3 region is CASSPRTGQNEKLFF. The CDR3 DNA sequence: TGTGCCAGCAGCCCGAGGACAGGACAGAATGAAAAACTGTTTTTT.

The rearrangement joins TRBV5-4 to TRBJ2-1; 14 bases fit TRBD2. CDR1 and CDR2 (germline): SGHNT, YYREEE (reference sequence). The V segment lost 4 bases and the J segment 6 bases; nucleotides outside the gene matches: 3. CDR3 length: 15 residues. In DNA form, the CDR3 reads TGTGCCAGCAGCCCCGGGACTAGCGGGGGCAATGAGCAGTTCTTC. This sequence encodes CASSPGTSGGNEQFF.

The J gene is TRBJ1-2, the V gene TRBV29-1; a possible D gene is TRBD1 (6 bases). The germline V and J ends were trimmed by 4 bases and 3 bases, with 12 bases remaining between them. The CDR3 sequence is 13 residues long. Germline V lookup: CDR1 SQVTM, CDR2 ANQGSEA. CDR3 in amino acids: CSVGQGIDYGYTF. The CDR3, as DNA: TGCAGCGTTGGGCAGGGGATTGACTATGGCTACACCTTC.

The rearrangement uses TRBV7-6 and TRBJ1-1, with a possible D match to TRBD1 (5 bases). V was trimmed by 2 bases and J by 3 bases, leaving 7 bases between them. The CDR3 contains 13 residues. Germline V lookup: CDR1 SGHVS, CDR2 FNYEAQ. Here the CDR3 reads CASSLQGDTEAFF. In nucleotides, the CDR3 is TGTGCCAGCAGCTTACAGGGCGACACTGAAGCTTTCTTT.

The chain carries TRBV7-9 and TRBJ2-1, with 7 bases that match TRBD1. Per germline, CDR1 SEHNR and CDR2 FQNEAQ (reference sequence). J gave up 4 bases and V 4 bases, and 4 bases lay outside the gene matches. CDR3 length: 14 amino acids. The DNA for the CDR3 is TGTGCCAGCAGCTCTCGACAGGGTTACAATGAGCAGTTCTTC. Its protein is CASSSRQGYNEQFF.

The chain recombines TRBV7-8 with TRBJ1-2; D might be TRBD1 (5 bases). Trimming cost V 3 bases and J 8 bases, with 10 bases left between them. This CDR3 is 12 amino acids long. Germline V gene data show CDR1 as SGHVS and CDR2 as FQNEAQ. The CDR3 reads CASSFAAGGYTF. CDR3 nucleotide sequence: TGTGCCAGCAGCTTTGCGGCAGGGGGCTACACCTTC.